These 32 T cell receptor beta chains share one sample of origin, sequenced in a study of CD8+ T cells in alopecia areata. Treatment specified: oral pan-JAK inhibitor, 5-10 mg twice daily. Reverse transcribed after extraction, RNA yielded cDNA as the sequencing template. Assay used: immunoSEQ multiplex PCR; TCRdb lists only in-frame clones, some missing. There are 200,000 to 250,000 clones in the sample; around three fifths occur only once, and 1.6% lies in the top ten. The sequencing used CD4+ T cells sorted from blood, collected at week 4, from a patient treated with tofacitinib. All receptors come from a human donor with alopecia areata.

In its sample, this clone was seen many times. This chain connects TRBV23-1 to TRBJ2-5, with 7 bases matching TRBD1. TRBV23-1 is assigned to the ORF class and has an uncertain function. This CDR3 has 14 residues. V lost 7 bases, J lost 5 bases, and 10 bases stayed unmatched. CDR3 sequence (DNA): TGCGCCAGCAACAAGGGGGCGCGGATGGAGACCCAGTACTTC. This translates into CASNKGARMETQYF.

This CDR3 is CSVAPRLDPNYGYTF. The CDR3 DNA is TGCAGCGTTGCCCCTAGGCTCGATCCTAACTATGGCTACACCTTC. The chain recombines TRBV29-1 with TRBJ1-2; D uncertain. Per germline, CDR1 SQVTM and CDR2 ANQGSEA. V shed 4 bases and J shed 0 bases, with 15 bases lying between them. The CDR3 spans 15 residues.

The chain is built from TRBV7-9 and TRBJ1-4; no reliable D call. This CDR3 spans 13 amino acids. V shed 11 bases and J shed 8 bases, with 18 bases lying between them. Germline CDR1 and CDR2: SEHNR and FQNEAQ (reference sequence). The CDR3 region has the DNA TGTGCCGGGGTGACAAGTCTAGGAGAAAAACTGTTTTTT. It translates to CAGVTSLGEKLFF.

The table lists this clone with a few counts. This sequence joins TRBV29-1 and TRBJ2-3; D is undetermined. CDR3 length: 12 residues. Germline CDR1 SQVTM, CDR2 ANQGSEA. With 7 bases removed from V and 0 bases from J, the gap between germline ends came to 8 bases. CDR3 nucleotide sequence: TGCAGCGCTGTCTATAGCACAGATACGCAGTATTTT. It specifies CSAVYSTDTQYF.

This clone was picked up a small number of times. The chain is built from TRBV29-1 and TRBJ2-5; 8 bases map to TRBD2. V shed 0 bases, J shed 7 bases, and the junction held 4 bases outside the gene matches. The CDR3 sequence is 13 residues long. Germline V gene data show CDR1 as SQVTM and CDR2 as ANQGSEA. The DNA of the CDR3 is TGCAGCGTTGAAGATGCGGGGGGTGGGACCCAGTACTTC. It is translated as CSVEDAGGGTQYF.

The V call is TRBV13, the J call TRBJ2-5; D unresolved. The CDR3 is 14 residues long. Per germline, CDR1 PRHDT and CDR2 FYEKMQ (reference sequence). Trimming cost V 7 bases and J 2 bases, with 14 bases left between them. CDR3 sequence: CASTVALTQETQYF. CDR3 bases: TGTGCCAGCACCGTAGCCCTGACGCAAGAGACCCAGTACTTC.

This clone has a single count. The chain uses TRBV30 and TRBJ1-5; tentative D call: TRBD1 (6 bases). CDR1 GTSNPN and CDR2 SVGIG come from the germline V gene (reference sequence). This CDR3 region has 13 residues. Trimming took off 1 base at V and 6 bases at J, with 10 bases between the two ends. CDR3 residues: CAWSAGEVQPQHF. The CDR3 DNA sequence: TGTGCCTGGAGTGCAGGGGAGGTTCAGCCCCAGCATTTT. Looking up the rest from reference TRBV30 and TRBJ1-5 gives the full variable domain: SQTIHQWPATLVQPVGSPLSLECTVEGTSNPNLYWYRQAAGRGLQLLFYSVGIGQISSEVPQNLSASRPQDRQFILSSKKLLLSDSGFYLCAWSAGEVQPQHFGDGTRLSIL.

The CDR3 loop is CSVGLNTGELFF. The CDR3 DNA reads TGCAGCGTTGGTTTGAACACCGGGGAGCTGTTTTTT. The chain has TRBV29-1 and TRBJ2-2, with D unclear. Germline loops: CDR1 SQVTM, CDR2 ANQGSEA. The CDR3 contains 12 residues. V lost 4 bases, J lost 1 base, and 4 bases lay in between.

The chain links TRBV27 to TRBJ2-7; 9 bases align to TRBD1. The CDR3 runs 15 residues. From germline, CDR1 is MNHEY and CDR2 SMNVEV (reference sequence). The ends lost 5 bases at V and 3 bases at J; junction bases unmatched: 8. CDR3: CASSAILTGGYEQYF. DNA of the CDR3: TGTGCCAGCAGTGCGATATTGACAGGGGGCTACGAGCAGTACTTC.

This clone was seen many times. This sequence joins TRBV7-2 and TRBJ1-1; D is unclear. The germline V and J ends were trimmed by 9 bases and 1 base, with 12 bases remaining between them. The germline V gene encodes CDR1 SGHTA and CDR2 FQGNSA. The CDR3 extends over 13 amino acids. CDR3 sequence (DNA): TGTGCCAGTGACGCCACTCAGAACACTGAAGCTTTCTTT. It codes for CASDATQNTEAFF.

The chain joins TRBV7-2 to TRBJ2-4, with 8 bases aligning to TRBD1. J lost 0 bases, V lost 5 bases, and 6 bases had no gene match. The CDR3 runs to 16 residues. Germline V gene sequence: CDR1 SGHTA, CDR2 FQGNSA. The CDR3 nucleotides read TGTGCCAGCAGCCCGGGACAGGCACTAGCCAAAAACATTCAGTACTTC. It yields the protein CASSPGQALAKNIQYF.

The chain joins TRBV2 to TRBJ2-4; 9 bases line up with TRBD1. After removal of 5 bases from V and 16 bases from J, the junction contained 9 bases not matched to a gene. The CDR3 has 12 residues. Germline-derived CDR1 and CDR2 are SNHLY and FYNNEI. Here the CDR3 reads CASSSGQGFGYF. Written as DNA, the CDR3 is TGTGCCAGCAGTTCCGGACAGGGGTTCGGCTACTTC. Drawing the rest from reference TRBV2 and TRBJ2-4, the complete variable domain is EPEVTQTPSHQVTQMGQEVILRCVPISNHLYFYWYRQILGQKVEFLVSFYNNEISEKSEIFDDQFSVERPDGSNFTLKIRSTKLEDSAMYFCASSSGQGFGYFGAGTRLSVL.

The chain employs TRBV29-1 and TRBJ1-2, with 9 nucleotides matching TRBD1. V gave up 3 bases and J gave up 4 bases; unmatched junction bases: 6. The CDR3 length is 14 residues. Germline CDR1 and CDR2: SQVTM and ANQGSEA. The CDR3 nucleotides are TGCAGCGTTGAGGGAGGGACAGGGATCTATGGCTACACCTTC. Translating it yields CSVEGGTGIYGYTF.

This chain joins TRBV2 and TRBJ1-1, with D perhaps matching TRBD1 (5 bases). Germline CDR1 is SNHLY and CDR2 is FYNNEI. V was cut by 1 base and J by 3 bases, with 9 bases left in between. The CDR3 contains 14 residues. CDR3: CASSEEGKDTEAFF. The DNA of the CDR3 is TGTGCCAGCAGTGAAGAGGGGAAGGACACTGAAGCTTTCTTT.

This clone was recorded a few times. DNA for the CDR3: TGTGCCAGCAGTTTATCAGGAGTCGGTCAGCCCCAGCATTTT. It translates to CASSLSGVGQPQHF. J is TRBJ1-5 and V is TRBV28; D call uncertain. Per the germline V gene, CDR1 is MDHEN and CDR2 is SYDVKM. V gave up 1 base and J gave up 6 bases, with 10 bases separating them. The CDR3 consists of 14 residues.

This chain connects TRBV5-1 to TRBJ2-3; D is unresolved. Germline values: CDR1 SGHRS, CDR2 YFSETQ. Trimming cost V 5 bases and J 0 bases, with 7 bases left between them. The CDR3 contains 13 residues. The CDR3 loop reads CASSSGSTDTQYF. CDR3 nucleotide sequence: TGCGCCAGCAGTTCAGGTAGCACAGATACGCAGTATTTT.

This clone was counted only a few times. The chain has TRBV5-1 and TRBJ2-2; possibly TRBD1 for D (6 bases). CDR3 length: 14 residues. V shed 4 bases and J shed 5 bases, with 12 bases lying between them. CDR1 and CDR2 (germline): SGHRS, YFSETQ. The CDR3 nucleotides read TGCGCCAGCAGCCCAGACAGGCTAACCGGGGAGCTGTTTTTT. This encodes CASSPDRLTGELFF.

CDR3 sequence (DNA): TGTGCCAGCAGTCCCCAAATGGGTGGAGCTTTCTTT. Amino acid sequence: CASSPQMGGAFF. The chain couples TRBV27 to TRBJ1-1; D ambiguous. Between the trimmed V and J ends, which lost 5 bases and 10 bases, there was a span of 14 bases. This CDR3 has 12 residues. Germline V gene lookup returns CDR1 MNHEY and CDR2 SMNVEV (reference sequence).

The chain is built from TRBV9 and TRBJ1-2; 7 bases align to TRBD1. From germline, CDR1 is SGDLS and CDR2 YYNGEE. The CDR3 sequence is 13 residues long. The J segment lost 2 bases and the V segment lost 7 bases, leaving 5 bases of the junction unmatched. CDR3 sequence: CASGEGQNYGYTF. CDR3 nucleotide sequence: TGTGCCAGCGGGGAGGGACAGAACTATGGCTACACCTTC. Filled out from reference TRBV9 and TRBJ1-2, the complete variable domain reads DSGVTQTPKHLITATGQRVTLRCSPRSGDLSVYWYQQSLDQGLQFLIQYYNGEERAKGNILERFSAQQFPDLHSELNLSSLELGDSALYFCASGEGQNYGYTFGSGTRLTVV.

The chain couples TRBV5-1 to TRBJ2-7; tentatively, D is TRBD1 or TRBD2 (5 bases each). Germline CDR1 is SGHRS and CDR2 is YFSETQ. V dropped 7 bases and J dropped 7 bases, with 21 bases sitting between them. There are 14 residues in the CDR3. DNA of the CDR3: TGCGCCAGCGGGCAGAGGGGCCCAGGGAGTGAGCAGTACTTC. Protein sequence: CASGQRGPGSEQYF.

This clone was recorded once. CDR3 residues: CAFPAGHSPLHF. CDR3 bases: TGTGCGTTCCCGGCAGGGCATTCACCCCTCCACTTT. The V and J genes are TRBV25-1 and TRBJ1-6, with D possibly matching TRBD1 (5 bases). The CDR3 consists of 12 residues. Germline-derived CDR1 and CDR2 are MGHDK and SYGVNS.

The rearrangement links TRBV27 to TRBJ2-2; TRBD1 might be the D (6 bases). CDR3 length: 14 residues. Germline-derived CDR1 and CDR2 are MNHEY and SMNVEV (reference sequence). V lost 6 bases and J lost 6, with 14 bases in between. The CDR3 DNA is TGTGCCAGCAGCCAATTATCAGGGGCCGGGGAGCTGTTTTTT. Translation gives CASSQLSGAGELFF.

As DNA, the CDR3 is TGCGCCAGCAGCCAAACTCGGCGGTCGGCTAACTATGGCTACACCTTC. It specifies CASSQTRRSANYGYTF. The chain carries TRBV4-3 and TRBJ1-2; D remains ambiguous. V lost 2 bases, J lost 0 bases, and 13 bases lay in between. CDR1 LGHNA and CDR2 YSLEER come from the germline V gene. This CDR3 is built from 16 residues.

The chain combines TRBV7-9 with TRBJ1-1; the D is unclear. Germline lookup yields CDR1 SEHNR and CDR2 FQNEAQ (reference sequence). V lost 8 bases and J lost 2, with 6 bases in between. The CDR3 is made up of 11 amino acids. CDR3 sequence reads: CASGLNTEAFF. The CDR3 nucleotides read TGTGCCAGCGGACTTAACACTGAAGCTTTCTTT.

This sequence joins TRBV29-1 and TRBJ2-5; D might be TRBD1 or TRBD2, each matching 5 bases. The CDR3 consists of 13 residues. CDR1 SQVTM and CDR2 ANQGSEA come from the germline V gene. V lost 4 bases, J lost 2 bases, and 11 bases lay in between. The CDR3 protein is CSVGGTVQETQYF. Here the CDR3 DNA reads TGCAGCGTTGGAGGGACGGTTCAAGAGACCCAGTACTTC.

The V gene is TRBV29-1, the J gene TRBJ2-6; TRBD1 aligns across 11 bases. The length of the CDR3 is 17 residues. From germline, CDR1 is SQVTM and CDR2 ANQGSEA. Germline trimming cut 2 bases from V and 2 bases from J; bases unmatched to any gene: 5. The CDR3 spells CSVERDRGTAGANVLTF. In nucleotides, the CDR3 is TGCAGCGTTGAAAGGGACAGGGGGACGGCTGGGGCCAACGTCCTGACTTTC.

The chain links TRBV10-3 to TRBJ2-5, with 8 bases aligning to TRBD1. Germline-derived CDR1 and CDR2 are ENHRY and SYGVKD. After removal of 9 bases from V and 2 bases from J, the junction contained 5 bases not matched to a gene. The length of the CDR3 is 13 residues. The CDR3 DNA follows: TGTGCCATACAGGGGACAGGTCAAGAGACCCAGTACTTC. Protein: CAIQGTGQETQYF.

The chain carries TRBV27 and TRBJ2-7; D is unresolved. Germline values: CDR1 MNHEY, CDR2 SMNVEV (reference sequence). The CDR3 has 13 residues. The V and J ends lost 0 bases and 3 bases respectively, with 6 bases between them. This CDR3 is CASSLSDGYEQYF. In DNA, the CDR3 is TGTGCCAGCAGTTTATCGGACGGCTACGAGCAGTACTTC.

V gene TRBV5-1 combines with J gene TRBJ2-1; no definite D call. V lost 0 bases and J lost 0, with 10 bases in between. The germline V gene has CDR1 SGHRS and CDR2 YFSETQ. The length of the CDR3 is 16 residues. The DNA of the CDR3 is TGCGCCAGCAGCTTGGCGGCCCTTAGCTCCTACAATGAGCAGTTCTTC. It translates to CASSLAALSSYNEQFF.

V gene TRBV5-6 combines with J gene TRBJ1-2; 10 bases fit TRBD1. CDR3 length equals 15 residues. V dropped 4 bases and J dropped 2; count of bases not matched to a gene: 5. Germline lookup yields CDR1 SGHDT and CDR2 YYEEEE. The CDR3 nucleotides read TGTGCCAGCAGCCGGGGACAGGGGACGAACTATGGCTACACCTTC. This sequence encodes CASSRGQGTNYGYTF.

In this sample, this clone turned up a few times. The chain joins TRBV5-1 to TRBJ1-2; D uncertain. CDR1 and CDR2 (germline): SGHRS, YFSETQ. Trimming shortened V by 4 bases and J by 3 bases, and 10 bases separated the two germline ends. CDR3 length: 13 amino acids. The CDR3 protein is CASSLGRDYGYTF. The CDR3 region has the DNA TGCGCCAGCAGCCTGGGGAGGGACTATGGCTACACCTTC. Filled out from reference TRBV5-1 and TRBJ1-2, the complete variable domain reads KAGVTQTPRYLIKTRGQQVTLSCSPISGHRSVSWYQQTPGQGLQFLFEYFSETQRNKGNFPGRFSGRQFSNSRSEMNVSTLELGDSALYLCASSLGRDYGYTFGSGTRLTVV.

This chain uses TRBV29-1 with TRBJ1-1; no definite D call. Germline assignment: CDR1 SQVTM and CDR2 ANQGSEA. The CDR3 loop spans 12 amino acids. The germline V and J ends were trimmed by 4 bases and 5 bases, with 11 bases remaining between them. CDR3 sequence: CSVVREVTEAFF. The CDR3, as DNA: TGCAGCGTTGTAAGGGAAGTGACTGAAGCTTTCTTT.